A single sample gave rise to the 26 T cell receptor beta chains below, sequenced in a study of blood T cells in healthy people across ages (dated by TCRdb to between 2015 and 2017). The receptor library was made with 5' RACE. The instrument was an Illumina HiSeq 2500. A second PCR of about 7 to 12 cycles was run with a J-beta primer mix and a sample-barcoded 5' primer. TCRdb took the public reads, trimmed them with fastp at Q25, ran MiXCR for clone calling and kept in-frame beta chains. Entries that share a CDR3 protein sequence are merged under the most common genes and DNA. Here the sample has about 1 million distinct CDR3 sequences; under 45% occur a single time. In total, the top ten clones hold approximately 17% of the sample. The sample was blood. The origin of the receptors is a woman aged 55-69 years in good health.

This clonotype was seen only once. The V call is TRBV6-2 or TRBV6-3, the J call TRBJ1-5, with TRBD1 matching 7 bases. The V gene end was trimmed by 7 bases and the J gene end by 6 bases; junction bases not matched to a gene: 12. This CDR3 contains 15 residues. Germline CDR1 MNHEY, CDR2 SVGEGT. This CDR3 reads CASNRGQPVSQPQHF. The CDR3 region has the DNA TGTGCCAGCAATAGGGGACAGCCGGTGAGTCAGCCCCAGCATTTT.

This clonotype has more than one count but fewer than ten. The chain links TRBV10-3 to TRBJ2-7, with 12 bases identical to TRBD2. The CDR3 spans 15 residues. The J segment lost 2 bases and the V segment lost 6 bases, leaving 5 bases of the junction unmatched. Germline CDR1 ENHRY, CDR2 SYGVKD. CDR3 region: CAIRTASGRAYEQYF. As DNA, the CDR3 is TGTGCCATCAGAACGGCTAGCGGGAGGGCCTACGAGCAGTACTTC.

This clonotype occurred a few times. The CDR3 sequence is CASSLAKTSRHNEQFF. The CDR3, as DNA: TGCGCCAGCAGCTTGGCCAAAACTAGCCGCCACAATGAGCAGTTCTTC. The genes are TRBV5-1 and TRBJ2-1; tentatively, D is TRBD2 (6 bases). The CDR3 extends over 16 amino acids. Trimming left V 0 bases short and J 5 bases short, with 15 bases between. Germline-derived CDR1 and CDR2 are SGHRS and YFSETQ.

J is TRBJ1-1 and V is TRBV20-1; possibly TRBD1 for D (5 bases). Trimming took off 6 bases at V and 0 bases at J, with 23 bases between the two ends. The length of the CDR3 is 17 residues. Germline values: CDR1 DFQATT, CDR2 SNEGSKA (reference sequence). The CDR3 DNA sequence: TGCAGTGCCCCCGCGGCGGGGGTAGGTGGAATGAACACTGAAGCTTTCTTT. It encodes CSAPAAGVGGMNTEAFF.

This chain links TRBV10-3 with TRBJ2-1; D is unclear. The germline CDR1 and CDR2 sequences are ENHRY and SYGVKD. CDR3 length: 12 amino acids. V lost 4 bases and J lost 6, with 7 bases in between. CDR3 DNA sequence: TGTGCCATCAGTGTGGCCTCCAATGAGCAGTTCTTC. Translated, it gives CAISVASNEQFF.

This chain uses TRBV3-1 with TRBJ2-2, with 10 bases identical to TRBD2. V dropped 2 bases and J dropped 3; count of bases not matched to a gene: 3. In germline, CDR1 is LGHDT, CDR2 YNNKEL (reference sequence). This CDR3 comprises 16 residues. The CDR3 sequence is CASSQLAGVYTGELFF. CDR3 DNA sequence: TGTGCCAGCAGCCAACTAGCGGGAGTGTACACCGGGGAGCTGTTTTTT.

V gene TRBV15 combines with J gene TRBJ2-1; D is possibly TRBD1 or TRBD2 (6 bases each). V shed 0 bases and J shed 0 bases, with 15 bases lying between them. The CDR3 has 18 residues. Germline V gene lookup returns CDR1 LNHNV and CDR2 YYDKDF (reference sequence). The CDR3 nucleotides are TGTGCCACCAGCAGAGATAGCTACGGAGGGGGCTCCTACAATGAGCAGTTCTTC. Residues: CATSRDSYGGGSYNEQFF.

V and J are TRBV18 and TRBJ2-1; no firm D call. The V end lost 1 base, the J end lost 6 bases, and 4 bases lay between the germline ends. The germline V gene encodes CDR1 KGHSH and CDR2 LQKENI. The CDR3 consists of 12 residues. CDR3 nucleotides: TGTGCCAGCTCACCACGCCGCAATGAGCAGTTCTTC. It encodes CASSPRRNEQFF.

The table lists this clonotype with a few counts. The genes are TRBV29-1 and TRBJ2-7, with TRBD2 identical over 7 bases. Germline CDR1 reads SQVTM; CDR2 reads ANQGSEA. The junction had 9 bases not matched to a gene; V was cut back by 4 bases and J by 3 bases. This CDR3 is built from 14 residues. The CDR3 spells CSVVVSGPFYEQYF. CDR3 nucleotide sequence: TGCAGCGTTGTCGTTAGCGGGCCGTTCTACGAGCAGTACTTC.

This clonotype was found a few times. The chain recombines TRBV5-5 with TRBJ2-7; 9 nucleotides line up with TRBD2. CDR1 and CDR2 from the germline V gene are SGHKS and YYEKEE (reference sequence). V lost 2 bases to trimming and J lost 0 bases; unmatched junction nucleotides: 3. The CDR3 loop spans 15 amino acids. Written as DNA, the CDR3 is TGTGCCAGCAGCTTCCTGCGGGAGGGCTCCTACGAGCAGTACTTC. This translates into CASSFLREGSYEQYF.

The CDR3 sequence is CASITQLGAGYGYTF. The CDR3 nucleotides are TGTGCCAGCATCACTCAACTCGGGGCGGGCTATGGCTACACCTTC. This chain connects TRBV12-3 or TRBV12-4 to TRBJ1-2; a possible D gene is TRBD1 (5 bases). This CDR3 spans 15 amino acids. The ends were cut back, 7 bases at V and 4 bases at J, with 19 bases in the middle.

The chain has TRBV4-1 and TRBJ2-7, with a tentative D call TRBD2 (5 bases). CDR1 is MGHRA, CDR2 YSYEKL, per germline. The length of the CDR3 is 17 residues. V was cut by 4 bases and J by 1 base, with 20 bases left in between. CDR3 sequence reads: CASSRSQVGGPSYEQYF. CDR3 sequence (DNA): TGCGCCAGCAGCCGGTCCCAGGTTGGCGGGCCGTCCTACGAGCAGTACTTC.

This clonotype occurred a few times. V usage is TRBV13 and J usage is TRBJ1-1; 7 bases agree with TRBD1. The CDR3 spans 16 residues. Germline CDR1 PRHDT, CDR2 FYEKMQ (reference sequence). With V trimmed by 3 bases and J by 5 bases, 12 bases remained unmatched. CDR3 protein: CASSLGGGAAGTEAFF. CDR3 nucleotides: TGTGCCAGCAGCTTGGGAGGGGGCGCCGCGGGTACTGAAGCTTTCTTT.

The CDR3: CASKGLFSGSATDTQYF. DNA of the CDR3: TGTGCCAGCAAGGGCCTCTTTAGCGGGAGTGCGACAGATACGCAGTATTTT. V usage is TRBV28 and J usage is TRBJ2-3, with 9 nucleotides matching TRBD2. CDR1 MDHEN and CDR2 SYDVKM come from the germline V gene. The V and J ends lost 7 bases and 3 bases, in that order; junction bases with no gene match: 14. This CDR3 contains 17 residues.

Note on this clonotype: This may be a read error, as it is one base from a much larger clone. This rearrangement joins TRBV10-3 to TRBJ2-4; D ambiguous. Gene TRBJ2-5 matches the end of the DNA better, so the J call may be wrong. Germline V gene sequence: CDR1 ENHRY, CDR2 SYGVKD. CDR3 length: 14 amino acids. CDR3: CAISGADHQETQYF. CDR3 nucleotides: TGTGCCATCAGTGGCGCGGATCACCAAGAGACCCAGTACTTC.

The V call is TRBV5-1, the J call TRBJ2-1; 7 bases are a match to TRBD1. Germline trimming cut 0 bases from V and 9 bases from J; bases unmatched to any gene: 6. Germline V gene data show CDR1 as SGHRS and CDR2 as YFSETQ. The CDR3 spans 14 residues. This CDR3 reads CASSLAGTVGEQFF. CDR3 DNA sequence: TGCGCCAGCAGCTTGGCCGGGACAGTTGGTGAGCAGTTCTTC.

The rearrangement uses TRBV12-3 or TRBV12-4 and TRBJ2-7; possibly TRBD1 for D (7 bases). The V gene lost 6 bases and the J gene lost 6 bases, with 12 bases spanning the gap. This CDR3 is 12 amino acids long. The CDR3 sequence is CASSRQGGEQYF. CDR3 sequence (DNA): TGTGCCAGCAGCAGACAGGGAGGCGAGCAGTACTTC.

This chain connects TRBV5-1 to TRBJ1-1; D call uncertain. The V gene's germline CDR1 is SGHRS and CDR2 YFSETQ. The CDR3 runs 14 residues. V was cut by 2 bases and J by 3 bases, with 11 bases left in between. The DNA of the CDR3 is TGCGCCAGCAGCTTAGCGACTTGGGACACTGAAGCTTTCTTT. This gives the protein CASSLATWDTEAFF.

This clonotype appeared a few times. The chain employs TRBV27 and TRBJ2-7; D is possibly TRBD1 (5 bases). CDR3 size: 14 residues. The germline CDR1 and CDR2 sequences are MNHEY and SMNVEV (reference sequence). Trimming removed 2 bases from V and 4 bases from J, with 12 bases in between. CDR3 amino acids: CASSLGQGKYEQYF. CDR3 coding DNA: TGTGCCAGCAGTTTAGGGCAGGGAAAATACGAGCAGTACTTC.

This clonotype occurred a few times. CDR3 coding DNA: TGTGCCAGCAGCAGTAGGGGATTCACAGATACGCAGTATTTT. Translation: CASSSRGFTDTQYF. The J gene is TRBJ2-3, the V gene TRBV7-2; perhaps TRBD1 as D (5 bases). Germline V gives CDR1 SGHTA, CDR2 FQGNSA. The CDR3 is 14 amino acids. Trimming shortened V by 5 bases and J by 2 bases, and 11 bases separated the two germline ends.

This clonotype was picked up a small number of times. The rearrangement links TRBV20-1 to TRBJ2-5, with D maybe TRBD1 (6 bases). V dropped 3 bases and J dropped 1 base, with 9 bases sitting between them. The length of the CDR3 is 13 residues. Germline loops: CDR1 DFQATT, CDR2 SNEGSKA (reference sequence). The CDR3 protein is CSARAGAQETQYF. The CDR3 DNA follows: TGCAGTGCTAGGGCAGGGGCCCAAGAGACCCAGTACTTC.

The J gene is TRBJ1-2, the V gene TRBV5-6, with a weak D call TRBD1 (6 bases). The CDR3 loop spans 13 amino acids. V lost 3 bases and J 3 bases, leaving 9 bases between the germline ends. Germline V gene lookup returns CDR1 SGHDT and CDR2 YYEEEE. The DNA for the CDR3 is TGTGCCAGCAGCTCTGGACAGCACTATGGCTACACCTTC. Protein sequence: CASSSGQHYGYTF.

The V gene is TRBV20-1, the J gene TRBJ2-1; D is possibly TRBD2 (5 bases). Matching the DNA end better, TRBJ2-7 makes the J call doubtful. CDR3 length equals 16 residues. Per germline, CDR1 DFQATT and CDR2 SNEGSKA (reference sequence). This CDR3 reads CSARDSAGSSYNEQYF. Here the CDR3 DNA reads TGCAGTGCTAGAGATTCGGCGGGTTCCTCCTACAATGAGCAGTACTTC.

This clonotype was counted only a few times. The chain combines TRBV7-6 with TRBJ2-5; TRBD2 might be the D (6 bases). This CDR3 is 15 amino acids long. The germline CDR1 and CDR2 sequences are SGHVS and FNYEAQ. V lost 1 base and J lost 2, with 11 bases in between. CDR3 sequence (DNA): TGTGCCAGCAGCTTAGATCTAGCGCGGCAAGAGACCCAGTACTTC. Its protein is CASSLDLARQETQYF.

This clonotype was counted many times. The chain carries TRBV12-3 or TRBV12-4 and TRBJ2-5; a weak D match, TRBD2 (6 bases). The CDR3 contains 17 residues. The V end was cut by 8 bases, the J end by 4 bases, with 26 bases between. Here the CDR3 DNA reads TGTGCCAGCTCCAAGTTCGTTTGGCGGGATGGGGGAGAGACCCAGTACTTC. Translated: CASSKFVWRDGGETQYF.

Comments on this clonotype: Since a much larger clone is just one base distant, this may be a read error. CDR3 nucleotide sequence: TGCAGTGCGGCCCTGGGGGGCACCTACAATGAGCAGTACTTC. It is translated as CSAALGGTYNEQYF. The chain couples TRBV20-1 to TRBJ2-1, with D perhaps matching TRBD1 or TRBD2 (6 bases each). The tail of the sequence fits TRBJ2-7 better, so the J call may be wrong. This CDR3 has 14 amino acids. The germline V gene has CDR1 DFQATT and CDR2 SNEGSKA (reference sequence).